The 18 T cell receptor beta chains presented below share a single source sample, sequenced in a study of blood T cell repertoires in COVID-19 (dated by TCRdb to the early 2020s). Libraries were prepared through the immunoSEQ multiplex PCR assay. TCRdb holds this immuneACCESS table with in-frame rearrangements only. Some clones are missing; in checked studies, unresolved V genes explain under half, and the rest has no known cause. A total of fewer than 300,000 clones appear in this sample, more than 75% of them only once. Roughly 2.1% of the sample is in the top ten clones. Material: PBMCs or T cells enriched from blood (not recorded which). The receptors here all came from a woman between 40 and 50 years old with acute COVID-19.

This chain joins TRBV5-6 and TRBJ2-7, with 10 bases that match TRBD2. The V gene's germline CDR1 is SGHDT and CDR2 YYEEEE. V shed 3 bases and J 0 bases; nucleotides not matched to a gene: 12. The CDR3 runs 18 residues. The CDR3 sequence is CASSSSPGTSAFSYEQYF. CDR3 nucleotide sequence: TGTGCCAGCAGCTCTTCCCCCGGGACTAGCGCATTCTCCTACGAGCAGTACTTC.

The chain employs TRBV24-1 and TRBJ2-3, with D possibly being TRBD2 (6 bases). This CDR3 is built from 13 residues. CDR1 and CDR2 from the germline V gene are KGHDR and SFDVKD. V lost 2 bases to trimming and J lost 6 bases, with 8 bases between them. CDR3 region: CATSDYGGDTQYF. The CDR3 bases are TGTGCCACCAGTGATTACGGGGGTGATACGCAGTATTTT.

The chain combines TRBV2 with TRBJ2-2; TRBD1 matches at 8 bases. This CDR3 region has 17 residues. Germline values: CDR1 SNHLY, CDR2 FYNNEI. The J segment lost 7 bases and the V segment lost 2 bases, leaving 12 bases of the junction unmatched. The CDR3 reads CASSETDRGYDDGELFF. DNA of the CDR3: TGTGCCAGCAGTGAAACCGACAGGGGATATGACGACGGGGAGCTGTTTTTT.

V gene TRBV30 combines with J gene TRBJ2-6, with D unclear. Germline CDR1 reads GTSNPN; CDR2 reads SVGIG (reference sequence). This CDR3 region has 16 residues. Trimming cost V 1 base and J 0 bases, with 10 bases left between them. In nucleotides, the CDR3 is TGTGCCTGGAGTGGGTTGGCAAACTCTGGGGCCAACGTCCTGACTTTC. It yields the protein CAWSGLANSGANVLTF.

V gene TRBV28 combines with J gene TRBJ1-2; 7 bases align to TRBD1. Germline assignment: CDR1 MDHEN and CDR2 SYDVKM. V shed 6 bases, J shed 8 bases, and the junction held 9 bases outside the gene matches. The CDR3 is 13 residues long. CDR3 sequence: CASSIDRVAGYTF. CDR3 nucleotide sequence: TGTGCCAGCAGCATTGACAGGGTAGCGGGCTACACCTTC.

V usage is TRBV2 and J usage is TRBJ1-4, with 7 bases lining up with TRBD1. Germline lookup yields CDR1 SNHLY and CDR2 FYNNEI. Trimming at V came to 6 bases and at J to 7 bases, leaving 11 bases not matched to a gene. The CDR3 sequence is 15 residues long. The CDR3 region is CASRGKQGFVEKLFF. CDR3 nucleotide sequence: TGTGCCAGCAGGGGTAAACAGGGGTTCGTTGAAAAACTGTTTTTT.

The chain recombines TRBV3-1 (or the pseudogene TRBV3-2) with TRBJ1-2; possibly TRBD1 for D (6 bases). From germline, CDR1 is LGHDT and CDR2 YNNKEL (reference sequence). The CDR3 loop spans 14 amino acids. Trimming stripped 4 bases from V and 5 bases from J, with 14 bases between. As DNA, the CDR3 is TGTGCCAGCAGCCGGGCACAGGGAGGGTATGGCTACACCTTC. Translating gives CASSRAQGGYGYTF.

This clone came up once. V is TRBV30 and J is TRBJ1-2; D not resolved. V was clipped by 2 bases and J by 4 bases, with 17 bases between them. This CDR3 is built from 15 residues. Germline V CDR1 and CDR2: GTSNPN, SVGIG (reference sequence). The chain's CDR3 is CAWSPAGRVLYGYTF. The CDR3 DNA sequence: TGTGCCTGGAGTCCCGCGGGGAGGGTTCTCTATGGCTACACCTTC.

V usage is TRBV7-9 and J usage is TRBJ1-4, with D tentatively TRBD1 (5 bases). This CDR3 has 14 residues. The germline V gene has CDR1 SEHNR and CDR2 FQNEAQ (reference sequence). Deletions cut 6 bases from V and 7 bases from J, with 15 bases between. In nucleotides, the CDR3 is TGTGCCAGCAGTTTCAGGGCGGAGAGTGAAAAACTGTTTTTT. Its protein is CASSFRAESEKLFF.

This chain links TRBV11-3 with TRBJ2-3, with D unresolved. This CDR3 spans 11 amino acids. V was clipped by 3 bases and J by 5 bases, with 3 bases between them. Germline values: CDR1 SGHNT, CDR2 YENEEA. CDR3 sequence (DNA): TGTGCCAGCAGCTTTCAAGATACGCAGTATTTT. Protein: CASSFQDTQYF.

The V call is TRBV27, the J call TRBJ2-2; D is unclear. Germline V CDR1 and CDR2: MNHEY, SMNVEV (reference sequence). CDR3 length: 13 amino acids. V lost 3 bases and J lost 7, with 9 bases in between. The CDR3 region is CASSFDRVGELFF. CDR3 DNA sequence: TGTGCCAGCAGTTTCGATCGAGTCGGGGAGCTGTTTTTT.

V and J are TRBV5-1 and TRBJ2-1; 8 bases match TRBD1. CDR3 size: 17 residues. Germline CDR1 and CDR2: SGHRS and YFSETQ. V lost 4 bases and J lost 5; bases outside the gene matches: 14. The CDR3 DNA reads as TGCGCCAGCAGCCCTATTCCCTTCGGGACAGGAAACAATGAGCAGTTCTTC. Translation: CASSPIPFGTGNNEQFF.

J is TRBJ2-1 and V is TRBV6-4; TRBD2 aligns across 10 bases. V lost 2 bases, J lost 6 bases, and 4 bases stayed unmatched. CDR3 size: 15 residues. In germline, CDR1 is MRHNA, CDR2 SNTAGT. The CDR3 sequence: CASSDMASGSNEQFF. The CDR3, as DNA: TGTGCCAGCAGTGACATGGCTAGCGGGAGCAATGAGCAGTTCTTC.

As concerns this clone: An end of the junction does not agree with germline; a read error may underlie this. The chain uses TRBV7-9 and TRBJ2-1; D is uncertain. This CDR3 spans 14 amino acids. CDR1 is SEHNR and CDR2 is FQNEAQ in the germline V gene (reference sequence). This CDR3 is CASSFLLIYHEQFF. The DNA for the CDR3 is TGTGCCAGCAGCTTTCTTCTGATCTACCATGAGCAGTTCTTC.

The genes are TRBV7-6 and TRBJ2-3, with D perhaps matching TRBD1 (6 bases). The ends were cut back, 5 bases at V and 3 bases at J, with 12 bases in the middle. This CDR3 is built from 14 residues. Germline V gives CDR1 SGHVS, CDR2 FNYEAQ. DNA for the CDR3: TGTGCCAGCAGCGCACAGGGTCTTACAGATACGCAGTATTTT. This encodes CASSAQGLTDTQYF. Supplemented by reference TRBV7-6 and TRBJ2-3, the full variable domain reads GAGVSQSPRYKVTKRGQDVALRCDPISGHVSLYWYRQALGQGPEFLTYFNYEAQQDKSGLPNDRFSAERPEGSISTLTIQRTEQRDSAMYRCASSAQGLTDTQYFGPGTRLTVL.

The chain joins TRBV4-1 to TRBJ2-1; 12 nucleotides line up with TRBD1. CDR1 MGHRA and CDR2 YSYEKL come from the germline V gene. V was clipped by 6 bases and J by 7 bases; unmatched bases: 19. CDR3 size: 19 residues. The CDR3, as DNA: TGCGCCAGCAGTCCACGGGTTTTTAGGGACAGGGGGCATGGTAATGAGCAGTTCTTC. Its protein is CASSPRVFRDRGHGNEQFF.

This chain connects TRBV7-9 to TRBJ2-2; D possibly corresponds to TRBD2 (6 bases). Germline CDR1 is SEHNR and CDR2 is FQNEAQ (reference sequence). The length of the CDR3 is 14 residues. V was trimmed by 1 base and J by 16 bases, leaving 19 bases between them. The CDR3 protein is CASSLGGDSLKEFF. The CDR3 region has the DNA TGTGCCAGCAGCTTAGGCGGGGACTCCCTTAAAGAGTTTTTT.

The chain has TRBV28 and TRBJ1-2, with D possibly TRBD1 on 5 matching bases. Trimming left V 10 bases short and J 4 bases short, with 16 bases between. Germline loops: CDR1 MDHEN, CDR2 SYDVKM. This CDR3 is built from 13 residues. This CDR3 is CAIWEGRSYGYTF. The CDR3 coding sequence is TGTGCCATCTGGGAGGGACGGAGCTATGGCTACACCTTC.